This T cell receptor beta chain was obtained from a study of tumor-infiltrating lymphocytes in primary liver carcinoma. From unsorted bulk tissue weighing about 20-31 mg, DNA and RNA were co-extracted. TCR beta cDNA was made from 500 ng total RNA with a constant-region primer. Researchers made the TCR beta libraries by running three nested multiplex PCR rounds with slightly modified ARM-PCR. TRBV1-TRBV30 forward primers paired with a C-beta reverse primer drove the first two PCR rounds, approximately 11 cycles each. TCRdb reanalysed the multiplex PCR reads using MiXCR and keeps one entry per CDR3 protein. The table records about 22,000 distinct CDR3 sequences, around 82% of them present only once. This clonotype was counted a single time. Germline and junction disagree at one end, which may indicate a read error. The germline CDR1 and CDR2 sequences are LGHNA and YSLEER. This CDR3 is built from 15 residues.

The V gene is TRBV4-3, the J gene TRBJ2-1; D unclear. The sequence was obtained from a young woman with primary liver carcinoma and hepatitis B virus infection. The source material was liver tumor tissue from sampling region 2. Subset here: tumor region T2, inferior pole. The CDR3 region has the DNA TGCGCCAGCAGCCAAGGCATGAAAGGGTCCTATGAGCTGTTCTTC. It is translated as CASSQGMKGSYELFF.